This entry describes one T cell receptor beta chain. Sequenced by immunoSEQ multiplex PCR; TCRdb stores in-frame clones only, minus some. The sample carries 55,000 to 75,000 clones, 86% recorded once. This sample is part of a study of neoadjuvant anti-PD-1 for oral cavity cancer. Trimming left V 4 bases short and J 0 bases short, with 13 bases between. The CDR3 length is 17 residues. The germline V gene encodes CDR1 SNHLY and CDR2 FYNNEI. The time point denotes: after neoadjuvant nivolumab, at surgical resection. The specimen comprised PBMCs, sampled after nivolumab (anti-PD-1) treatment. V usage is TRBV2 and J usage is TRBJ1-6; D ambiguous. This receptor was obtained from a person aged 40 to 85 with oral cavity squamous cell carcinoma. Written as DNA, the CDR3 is TGTGCCAGCAGTGTTCGGGGTCCAACCTCCTATAATTCACCCCTCCACTTT. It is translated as CASSVRGPTSYNSPLHF. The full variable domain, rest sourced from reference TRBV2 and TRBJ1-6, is EPEVTQTPSHQVTQMGQEVILRCVPISNHLYFYWYRQILGQKVEFLVSFYNNEISEKSEIFDDQFSVERPDGSNFTLKIRSTKLEDSAMYFCASSVRGPTSYNSPLHFGNGTRLTVT.